The source of this T cell receptor (beta chain) is a study of blood T cell repertoires in COVID-19 (dated by TCRdb to 2018 to 2021). Some background on the complete study: Samples covering the acute and convalescent phases of COVID-19 were provided by collaborators in the United States, Italy and Spain. The prospective study material was composed of cDNA or gDNA derived from T cells, B-cell-depleted T cells, or PBMCs. Deeply sampled blood TCRbeta repertoires from subjects exposed to, actively infected with, or recovered from COVID-19 were included in the dataset. The repertoires were released in a freely available public database meant as a resource for research on the immune response to SARS-CoV-2. The samples were drawn from two sources: the first 160 participants of the ongoing ImmuneRACE study, and 950 to 1,500 subjects contributed by 6 global collaborators. A de-identified subject ID, COVID-19 status, age in years and sex were almost always included in the sample metadata. Where available, HLA class I and class II types were obtained from metadata supplied by the sample provider rather than from assay-based typing. General conclusions and limits of the study: How much clinical and demographic metadata was included differed by source and by participant, and the metadata was provided uncurated.

Taken from cysteine to phenylalanine, the CDR3 has 12 residues. This entry keeps only the CDR3 DNA: 36 bases, framed from base 1. Trimming takes 6 bases from V and 5 bases from J, and the germline ends sit 7 bases apart. The germline V gene encodes CDR1 SNHLY and CDR2 FYNNEI. TCRbeta CDR3 regions were amplified from genomic DNA by means of the immunoSEQ Assay, a bias-controlled multiplex PCR. As for the authors' bioinformatics: Within the assay, amplification of reference gene primers was used to estimate how many nucleated cells each sample contained. To quantify the absolute abundance of each unique TCRbeta CDR3 rearrangement, sequence reads were collapsed and filtered. Productive Simpson clonality was computed per sample as the square root of Simpson's diversity index over productive rearrangements. In TCRdb, the immuneACCESS table is reduced to in-frame sequences with V and J assigned. These tables do not hold every clone; where another copy was compared, an unresolved V gene accounts for under half, and the others remain unexplained. V and J calls and clone size are given by that table; D and trimming were obtained from the DNA. The sample table lists 95,000 to 120,000 clones, 85% of them with a count of one. 13% of the sample is held by the ten biggest clonotypes.

Collaborating institutions collected whole blood in K2EDTA tubes following their own protocols. For TCRbeta analysis, collaborators shipped samples in one of three forms: frozen whole blood, isolated PBMCs, or DNA extracted from either of those sample types. In the case of this clone: The clone's antigen remains unknown. One base away there is no much larger clone; base qualities are not given.

Sample: peripheral blood. In this chain, TRBV2 is recombined with TRBJ2-2; TRBD2 might be the D gene, on 6 matching bases. The sequence came from a human donor in a cohort sampled during active COVID-19. CDR3 region: CASREGTGELFF. The DNA sequence follows: TGTGCCAGCAGGGAGGGAACCGGGGAGCTGTTTTTT.